These 2 T cell receptor beta chains share one sample of origin, sequenced in a study of blood T cell repertoires in COVID-19. Sequencing was performed with immunoSEQ multiplex PCR; in TCRdb, only in-frame clones are kept and a portion is missing. The repertoire holds hundreds of thousands of clones, over 75% seen once, with over 0.95% in the top ten. Sequenced sample: PBMCs or T cells enriched from blood (not recorded which). These receptors came from a man aged 18 to 35 who had recovered from COVID-19.

The sample holds one count of this clone. V gene TRBV10-3 combines with J gene TRBJ1-2, with D maybe TRBD1 (5 bases). Looked up from germline, CDR1 is ENHRY and CDR2 is SYGVKD. The length of the CDR3 is 12 residues. The V end lost 2 bases, the J end lost 7 bases, and 8 bases lay between the germline ends. The DNA for the CDR3 is TGTGCCATCAGTGAGGGGGCCCCTGGCTACACCTTC. This translates into CAISEGAPGYTF.

The V call is TRBV2, the J call TRBJ2-5, with D possibly matching TRBD2 (5 bases). CDR3 length: 15 amino acids. Trimming left V 7 bases short and J 3 bases short, with 18 bases between. Per germline, CDR1 SNHLY and CDR2 FYNNEI. The CDR3 is CASTEGLMGKETQYF. The CDR3 DNA reads as TGTGCCAGCACCGAGGGTCTGATGGGGAAAGAGACCCAGTACTTC.